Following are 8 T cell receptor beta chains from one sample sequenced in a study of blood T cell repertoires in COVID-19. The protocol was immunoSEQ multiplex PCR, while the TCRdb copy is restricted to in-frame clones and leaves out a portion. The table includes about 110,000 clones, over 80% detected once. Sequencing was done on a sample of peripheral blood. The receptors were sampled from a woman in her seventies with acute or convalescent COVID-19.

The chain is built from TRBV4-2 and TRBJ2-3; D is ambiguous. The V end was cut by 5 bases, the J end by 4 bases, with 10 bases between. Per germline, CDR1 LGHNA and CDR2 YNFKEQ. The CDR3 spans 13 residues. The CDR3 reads CASSGWAPDTQYF. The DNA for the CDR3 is TGTGCCAGCAGCGGGTGGGCCCCAGATACGCAGTATTTT.

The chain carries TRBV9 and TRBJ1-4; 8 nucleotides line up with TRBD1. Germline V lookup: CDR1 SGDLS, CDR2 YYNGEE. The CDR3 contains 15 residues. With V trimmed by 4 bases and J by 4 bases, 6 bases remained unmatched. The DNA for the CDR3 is TGTGCCAGCAGCCCGTGGACAGGGAATAATGAAAAACTGTTTTTT. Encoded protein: CASSPWTGNNEKLFF.

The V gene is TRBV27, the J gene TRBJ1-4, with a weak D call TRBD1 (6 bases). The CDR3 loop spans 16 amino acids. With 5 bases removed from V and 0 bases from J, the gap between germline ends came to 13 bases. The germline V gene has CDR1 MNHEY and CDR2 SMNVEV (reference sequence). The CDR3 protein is CASSTDSLATNEKLFF. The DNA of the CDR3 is TGTGCCAGCAGTACGGACAGCCTTGCAACTAATGAAAAACTGTTTTTT.

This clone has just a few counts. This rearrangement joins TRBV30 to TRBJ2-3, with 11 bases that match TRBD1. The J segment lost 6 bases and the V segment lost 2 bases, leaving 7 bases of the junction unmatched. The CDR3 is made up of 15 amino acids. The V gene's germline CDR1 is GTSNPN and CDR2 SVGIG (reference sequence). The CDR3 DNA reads TGTGCCTGGAGTCGGACAGGGGGCGGTTGGGATACGCAGTATTTT. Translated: CAWSRTGGGWDTQYF.

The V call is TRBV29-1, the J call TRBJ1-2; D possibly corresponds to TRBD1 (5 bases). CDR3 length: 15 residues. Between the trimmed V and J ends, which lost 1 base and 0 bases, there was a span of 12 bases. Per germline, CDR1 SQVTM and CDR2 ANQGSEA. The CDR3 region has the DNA TGCAGCGTTGAAGGCGTGGGGCCAGCTAACTATGGCTACACCTTC. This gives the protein CSVEGVGPANYGYTF.

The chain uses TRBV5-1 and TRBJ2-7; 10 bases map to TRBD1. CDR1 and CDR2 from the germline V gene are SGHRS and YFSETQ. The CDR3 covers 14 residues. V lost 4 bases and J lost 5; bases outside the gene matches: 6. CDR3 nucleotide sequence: TGCGCCAGCAGCACGGGACAGGGGATAAACGAGCAGTACTTC. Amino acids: CASSTGQGINEQYF.

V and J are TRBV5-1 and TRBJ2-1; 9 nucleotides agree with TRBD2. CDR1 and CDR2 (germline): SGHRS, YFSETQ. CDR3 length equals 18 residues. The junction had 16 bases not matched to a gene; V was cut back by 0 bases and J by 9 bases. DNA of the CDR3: TGCGCCAGCAGCTTGGAGGTTCCGTGGGCGGGGGGGCTGTCTGAGCAGTTCTTC. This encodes CASSLEVPWAGGLSEQFF.

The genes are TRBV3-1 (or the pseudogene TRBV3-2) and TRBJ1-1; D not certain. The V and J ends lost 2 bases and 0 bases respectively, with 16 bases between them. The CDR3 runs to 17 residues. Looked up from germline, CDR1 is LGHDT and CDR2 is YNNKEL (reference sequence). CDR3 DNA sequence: TGTGCCAGCAGCCAAACCCCAGGTCGGACTGTGAACACTGAAGCTTTCTTT. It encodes CASSQTPGRTVNTEAFF.